Shown below are 27 T cell receptor beta chains from a single sample sequenced in a study of CXCR3-negative and CXCR3-positive naive CD8 T cells. Study-level points and caveats: Researchers report that CXCR3-positive naive cells carry more hydrophobic TRB CDR3s than CXCR3-negative naive cells.

Their specific antigens are unknown. All TRB cDNA libraries came from 5' RACE performed with UMI labels. TCRdb reprocessed the 5' RACE reads; each CDR3 protein has one entry and no DNA is given. The listing records about 89,000 distinct CDR3 sequences. The sample was naive CXCR3+ CD8+ T cells from blood. Noted subset: CD45RO-CCR7+CD27+CD95- naive CD8+ T cells expressing CXCR3 (TNR3+). The receptors were sampled from a human donor in good health. Some clones in this sample may be carry-over from other donors' samples.

This chain links TRBV5-5 with TRBJ2-7. Germline CDR1 reads SGHKS; CDR2 reads YYEKEE (reference sequence). CDR3 length: 15 residues. CDR3 region: CASSLDFFLSYEQYF.

CDR3 sequence: CASSSSGEQYF. The rearrangement uses TRBV7-9 and TRBJ2-7. This CDR3 contains 11 residues. Per the germline V gene, CDR1 is SEHNR and CDR2 is FQNEAQ (reference sequence).

V gene TRBV6-5 combines with J gene TRBJ2-3; lacking DNA, the TRBD2 call made by TCRdb goes unchecked. The germline V gene has CDR1 MNHEY and CDR2 SVGAGI. The length of the CDR3 is 18 residues. The CDR3 protein is CTSSYSIPGVAGTDTQYF.

V usage is TRBV27 and J usage is TRBJ2-1; no DNA is available, so the TRBD1 call from TCRdb remains unchecked. CDR1 and CDR2 from the germline V gene are MNHEY and SMNVEV (reference sequence). The length of the CDR3 is 16 residues. The CDR3 here is CASTPGGRSTYNEQFF.

The chain recombines TRBV7-9 with TRBJ2-1; checking the TCRdb D call of TRBD1 is not possible without DNA. The CDR3 has 14 amino acids. CDR1 is SEHNR and CDR2 is FQNEAQ in the germline V gene (reference sequence). CDR3: CASSRRTQGGEQFF.

The chain uses TRBV13 and TRBJ2-2; TCRdb proposes TRBD2, but this gene call is untestable without DNA. The germline V gene encodes CDR1 PRHDT and CDR2 FYEKMQ (reference sequence). The CDR3 is made up of 15 amino acids. The CDR3 protein is CASSRGLTAAGELFF.

The genes are TRBV29-1 and TRBJ2-5; there is no DNA to check the TCRdb D call of TRBD1. This CDR3 comprises 14 residues. Germline CDR1 is SQVTM and CDR2 is ANQGSEA. The CDR3 loop is CSAGTGGLEETQYF.

V usage is TRBV4-1 and J usage is TRBJ2-2; TCRdb's D gene call, TRBD1, goes unchecked for lack of DNA. This CDR3 contains 16 residues. Per germline, CDR1 MGHRA and CDR2 YSYEKL. The CDR3 reads CASSHPGQGAHGELFF.

The V and J genes are TRBV29-1 and TRBJ1-2. Looked up from germline, CDR1 is SQVTM and CDR2 is ANQGSEA. CDR3 length: 12 amino acids. The CDR3 sequence: CSVEGQYYGYTF.

V usage is TRBV2 and J usage is TRBJ1-2. There are 13 residues in the CDR3. CDR1 is SNHLY and CDR2 is FYNNEI in the germline V gene. The CDR3 sequence is CASSEYRQRGYTF.

The V call is TRBV28, the J call TRBJ2-1; no DNA is available, so the TRBD2 call from TCRdb remains unchecked. The CDR3 length is 13 residues. Germline V lookup: CDR1 MDHEN, CDR2 SYDVKM. The CDR3 region is CASSGPPYNEQFF.

This rearrangement joins TRBV28 to TRBJ2-2. CDR3 length: 13 amino acids. CDR1 and CDR2 (germline): MDHEN, SYDVKM. Here the CDR3 reads CASSAENTGELFF.

This chain joins TRBV19 and TRBJ2-1; TCRdb names TRBD1, which stays unverified in the absence of DNA. The CDR3 covers 17 residues. Germline V gene data show CDR1 as LNHDA and CDR2 as SQIVND (reference sequence). The CDR3 sequence is CASSPGDRGSSYNEQFF.

The rearrangement joins TRBV25-1 to TRBJ2-7. CDR3 size: 16 residues. Germline V lookup: CDR1 MGHDK, CDR2 SYGVNS. CDR3 sequence: CASSGPTVGPPYEQYF.

The chain joins TRBV3-1 to TRBJ2-1; TCRdb's assignment of TRBD1 cannot be checked, as there is no DNA. The germline gives CDR1 LGHDT, CDR2 YNNKEL (reference sequence). The CDR3 has 16 amino acids. CDR3: CASSQDWQGVNNEQFF.

CDR3 sequence reads: CAISGGFGLAGGRSYEQYF. The V and J genes are TRBV10-3 and TRBJ2-7; TCRdb lists TRBD2, though no DNA is available to test this call. Germline V gene lookup returns CDR1 ENHRY and CDR2 SYGVKD. The CDR3 consists of 19 residues.

The chain combines TRBV5-6 with TRBJ1-1. The CDR3 extends over 16 amino acids. Germline assignment: CDR1 SGHDT and CDR2 YYEEEE. CDR3 residues: CASSLETPLGWTEAFF.

The J gene is TRBJ1-6, the V gene TRBV23-1. TRBV23-1 is known as an ORF, though its function is uncertain. The CDR3 has 14 residues. The CDR3 loop is CASWAGVGDSPLHF.

The J gene is TRBJ1-5, the V gene TRBV7-8; TCRdb's D gene call, TRBD1, goes unchecked for lack of DNA. The CDR3 has 15 amino acids. Per the germline V gene, CDR1 is SGHVS and CDR2 is FQNEAQ. CDR3 region: CASSLADSSNQPQHF.

The CDR3 loop is CASSQAGGLNTEAFF. The chain combines TRBV12-3 or TRBV12-4 with TRBJ1-1; TCRdb's assignment of TRBD1 cannot be checked, as there is no DNA. The CDR3 sequence is 15 residues long.

V usage is TRBV6-5 and J usage is TRBJ2-4; TCRdb's D gene call, TRBD1, goes unchecked for lack of DNA. The CDR3 spans 16 residues. Germline V gives CDR1 MNHEY, CDR2 SVGAGI. CDR3: CASSWGHLEAKNIQYF.

The chain employs TRBV6-1 and TRBJ2-1; absent DNA, TCRdb's TRBD1 call cannot be checked. Germline CDR1 is MNHNS and CDR2 is SASEGT. The CDR3 is 15 residues long. CDR3 protein: CASGRTGDAYNEQFF.

The V and J genes are TRBV11-2 and TRBJ2-1; TCRdb picks TRBD2, but there is no DNA to check that call. The CDR3 has 16 amino acids. Germline-derived CDR1 and CDR2 are SGHAT and FQNNGV. The CDR3 loop reads CASVNSGGSSYNEQFF.

The chain joins TRBV5-4 to TRBJ1-1; TCRdb reports TRBD1, a call that lacks DNA to check it against. The CDR3 consists of 14 residues. Looked up from germline, CDR1 is SGHNT and CDR2 is YYREEE (reference sequence). The CDR3 protein is CASSLPQVGTEAFF.

The rearrangement joins TRBV6-2 or TRBV6-3 to TRBJ2-1; absent DNA, TCRdb's TRBD1 call cannot be checked. This CDR3 comprises 14 residues. From germline, CDR1 is MNHEY and CDR2 SVGEGT. The CDR3 reads CASSYTRESDEQFF.

The rearrangement uses TRBV24-1 and TRBJ2-3; the TCRdb call, TRBD2, lacks DNA for checking. Germline V gene data show CDR1 as KGHDR and CDR2 as SFDVKD. This CDR3 has 13 amino acids. The CDR3 protein is CATSALPEGAQYF.

The chain carries TRBV11-2 and TRBJ2-7; the D call of TRBD2 rests on TCRdb alone, since no DNA is present to check it. CDR1 is SGHAT and CDR2 is FQNNGV in the germline V gene. The CDR3 loop spans 15 amino acids. The CDR3 spells CASSLGGDRSYEQYF.